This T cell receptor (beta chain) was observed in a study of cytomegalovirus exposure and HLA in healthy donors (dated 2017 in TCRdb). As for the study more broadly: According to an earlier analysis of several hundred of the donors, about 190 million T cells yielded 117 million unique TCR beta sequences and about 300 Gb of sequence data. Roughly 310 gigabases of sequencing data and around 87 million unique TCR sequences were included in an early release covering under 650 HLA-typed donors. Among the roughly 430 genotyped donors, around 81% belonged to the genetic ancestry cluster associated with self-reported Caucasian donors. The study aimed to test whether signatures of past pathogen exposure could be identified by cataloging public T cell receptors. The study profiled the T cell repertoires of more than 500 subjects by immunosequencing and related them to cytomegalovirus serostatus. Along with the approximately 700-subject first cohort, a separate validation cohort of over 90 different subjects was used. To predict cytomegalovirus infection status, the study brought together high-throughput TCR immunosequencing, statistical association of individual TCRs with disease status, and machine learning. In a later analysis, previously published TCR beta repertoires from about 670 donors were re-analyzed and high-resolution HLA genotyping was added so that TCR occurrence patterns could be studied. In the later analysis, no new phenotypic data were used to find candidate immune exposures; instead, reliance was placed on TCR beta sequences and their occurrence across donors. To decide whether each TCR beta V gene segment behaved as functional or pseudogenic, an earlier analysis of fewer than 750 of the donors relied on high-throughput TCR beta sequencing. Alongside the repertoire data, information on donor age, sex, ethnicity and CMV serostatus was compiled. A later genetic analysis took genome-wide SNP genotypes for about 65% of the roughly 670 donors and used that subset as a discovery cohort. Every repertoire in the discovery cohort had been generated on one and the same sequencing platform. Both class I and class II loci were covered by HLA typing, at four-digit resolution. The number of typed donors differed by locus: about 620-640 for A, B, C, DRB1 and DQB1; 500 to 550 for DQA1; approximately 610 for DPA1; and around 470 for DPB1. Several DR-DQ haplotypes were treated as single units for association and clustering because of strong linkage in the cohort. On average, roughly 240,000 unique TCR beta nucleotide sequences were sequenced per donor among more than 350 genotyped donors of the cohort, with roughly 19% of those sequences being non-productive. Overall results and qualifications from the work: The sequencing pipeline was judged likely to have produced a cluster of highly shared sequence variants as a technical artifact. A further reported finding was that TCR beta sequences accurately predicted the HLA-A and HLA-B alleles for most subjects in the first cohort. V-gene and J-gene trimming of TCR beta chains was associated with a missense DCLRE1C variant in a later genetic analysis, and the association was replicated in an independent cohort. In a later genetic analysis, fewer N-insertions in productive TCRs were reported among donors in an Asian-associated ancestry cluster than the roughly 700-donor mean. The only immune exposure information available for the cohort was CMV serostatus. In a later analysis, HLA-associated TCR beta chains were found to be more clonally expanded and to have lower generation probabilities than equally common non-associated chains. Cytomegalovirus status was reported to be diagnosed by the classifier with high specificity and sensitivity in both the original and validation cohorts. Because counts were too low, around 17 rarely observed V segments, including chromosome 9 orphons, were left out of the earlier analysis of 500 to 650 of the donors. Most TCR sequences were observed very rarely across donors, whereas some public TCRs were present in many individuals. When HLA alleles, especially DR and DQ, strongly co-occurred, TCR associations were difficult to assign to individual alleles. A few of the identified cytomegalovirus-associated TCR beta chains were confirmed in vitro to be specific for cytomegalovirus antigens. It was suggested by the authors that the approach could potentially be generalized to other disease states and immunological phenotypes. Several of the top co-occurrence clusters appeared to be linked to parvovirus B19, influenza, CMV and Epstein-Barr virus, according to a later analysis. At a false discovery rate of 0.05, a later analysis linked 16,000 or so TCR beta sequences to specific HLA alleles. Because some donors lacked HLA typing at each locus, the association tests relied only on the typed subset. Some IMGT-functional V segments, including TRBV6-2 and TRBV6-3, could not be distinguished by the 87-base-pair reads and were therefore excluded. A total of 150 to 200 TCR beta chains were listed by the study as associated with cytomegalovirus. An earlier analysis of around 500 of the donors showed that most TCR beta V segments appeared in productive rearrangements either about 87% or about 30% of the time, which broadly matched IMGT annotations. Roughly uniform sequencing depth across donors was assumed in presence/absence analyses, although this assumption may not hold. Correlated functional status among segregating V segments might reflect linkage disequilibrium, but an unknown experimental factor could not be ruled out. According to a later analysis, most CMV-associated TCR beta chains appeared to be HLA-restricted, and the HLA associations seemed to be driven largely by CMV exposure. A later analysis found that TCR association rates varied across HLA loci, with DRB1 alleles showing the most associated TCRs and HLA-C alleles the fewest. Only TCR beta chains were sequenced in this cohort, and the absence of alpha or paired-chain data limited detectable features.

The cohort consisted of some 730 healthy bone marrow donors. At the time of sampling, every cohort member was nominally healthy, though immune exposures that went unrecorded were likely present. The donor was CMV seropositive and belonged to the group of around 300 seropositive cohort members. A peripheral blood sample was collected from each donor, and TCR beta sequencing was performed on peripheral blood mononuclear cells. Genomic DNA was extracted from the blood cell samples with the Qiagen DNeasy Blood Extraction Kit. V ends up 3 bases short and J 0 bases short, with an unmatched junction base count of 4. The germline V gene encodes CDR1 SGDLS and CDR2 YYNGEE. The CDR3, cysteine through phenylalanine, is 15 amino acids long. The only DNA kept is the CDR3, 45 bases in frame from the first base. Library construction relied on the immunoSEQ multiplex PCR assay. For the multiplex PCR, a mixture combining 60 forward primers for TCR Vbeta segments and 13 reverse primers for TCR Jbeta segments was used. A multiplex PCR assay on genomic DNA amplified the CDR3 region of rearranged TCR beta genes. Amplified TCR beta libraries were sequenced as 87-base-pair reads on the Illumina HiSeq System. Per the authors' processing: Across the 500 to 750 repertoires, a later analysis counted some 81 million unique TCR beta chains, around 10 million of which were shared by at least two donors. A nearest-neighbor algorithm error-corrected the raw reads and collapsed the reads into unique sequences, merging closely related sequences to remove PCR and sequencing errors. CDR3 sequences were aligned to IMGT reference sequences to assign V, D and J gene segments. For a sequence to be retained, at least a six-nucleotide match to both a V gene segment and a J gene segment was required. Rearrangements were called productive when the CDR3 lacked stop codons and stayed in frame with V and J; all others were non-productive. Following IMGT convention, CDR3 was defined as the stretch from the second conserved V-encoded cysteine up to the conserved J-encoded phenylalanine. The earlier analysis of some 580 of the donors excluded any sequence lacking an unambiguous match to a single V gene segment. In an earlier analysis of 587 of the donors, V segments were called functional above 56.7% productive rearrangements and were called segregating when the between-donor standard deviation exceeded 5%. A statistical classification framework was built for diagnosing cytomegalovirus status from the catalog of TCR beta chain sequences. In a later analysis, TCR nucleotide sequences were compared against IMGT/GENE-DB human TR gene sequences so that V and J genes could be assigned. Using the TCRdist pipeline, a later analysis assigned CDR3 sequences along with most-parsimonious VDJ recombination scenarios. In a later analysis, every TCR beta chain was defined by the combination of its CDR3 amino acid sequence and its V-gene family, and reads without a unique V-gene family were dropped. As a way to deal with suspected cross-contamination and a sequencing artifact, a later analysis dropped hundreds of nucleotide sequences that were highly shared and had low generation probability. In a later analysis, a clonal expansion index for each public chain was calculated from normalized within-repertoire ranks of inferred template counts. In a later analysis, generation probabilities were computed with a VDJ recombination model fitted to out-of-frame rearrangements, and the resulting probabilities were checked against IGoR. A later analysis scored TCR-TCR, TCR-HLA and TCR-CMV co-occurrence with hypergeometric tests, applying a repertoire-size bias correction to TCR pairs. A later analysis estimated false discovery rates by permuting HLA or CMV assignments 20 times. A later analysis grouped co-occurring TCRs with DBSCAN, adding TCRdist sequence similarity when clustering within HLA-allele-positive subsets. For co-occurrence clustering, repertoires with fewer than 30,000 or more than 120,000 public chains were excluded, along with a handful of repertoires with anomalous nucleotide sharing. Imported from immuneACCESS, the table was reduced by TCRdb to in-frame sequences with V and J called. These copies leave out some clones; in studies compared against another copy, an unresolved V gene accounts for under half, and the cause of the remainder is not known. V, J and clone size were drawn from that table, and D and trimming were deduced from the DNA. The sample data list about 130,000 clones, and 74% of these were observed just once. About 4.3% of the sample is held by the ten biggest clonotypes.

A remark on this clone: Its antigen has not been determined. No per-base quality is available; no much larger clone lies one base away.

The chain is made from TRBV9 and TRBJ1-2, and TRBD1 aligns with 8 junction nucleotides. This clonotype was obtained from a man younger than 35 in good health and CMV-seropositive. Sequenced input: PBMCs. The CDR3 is CASSAGGQANYGYTF. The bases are TGTGCCAGCAGCGCAGGGGGACAGGCTAACTATGGCTACACCTTC.